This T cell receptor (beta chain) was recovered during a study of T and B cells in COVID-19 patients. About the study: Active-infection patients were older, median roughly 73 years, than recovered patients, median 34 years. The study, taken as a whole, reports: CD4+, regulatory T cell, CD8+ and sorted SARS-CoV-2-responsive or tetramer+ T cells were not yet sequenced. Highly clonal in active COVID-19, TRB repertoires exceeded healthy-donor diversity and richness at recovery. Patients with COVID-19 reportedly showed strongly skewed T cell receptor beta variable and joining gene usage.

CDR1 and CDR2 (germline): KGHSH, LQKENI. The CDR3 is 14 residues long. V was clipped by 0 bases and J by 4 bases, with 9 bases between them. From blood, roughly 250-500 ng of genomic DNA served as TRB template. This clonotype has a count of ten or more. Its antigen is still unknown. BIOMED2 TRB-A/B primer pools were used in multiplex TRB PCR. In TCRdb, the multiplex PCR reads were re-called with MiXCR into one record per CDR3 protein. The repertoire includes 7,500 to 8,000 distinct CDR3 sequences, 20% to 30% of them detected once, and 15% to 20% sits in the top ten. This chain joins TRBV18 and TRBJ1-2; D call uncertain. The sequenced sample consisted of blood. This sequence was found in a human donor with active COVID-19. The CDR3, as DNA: TGTGCCAGCTCACCACCAACGGAAAGCTATGGCTACACCTTC. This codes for CASSPPTESYGYTF.